The 6 T cell receptor beta chains in this list originate from one sample, sequenced in a study of identical twins. TCRdb used MiXCR to reprocess the 5' RACE reads, holding one entry per CDR3 protein. The sample lists roughly 720,000 distinct CDR3 sequences; approximately 18% were seen once. The sample also formed part of further work on T cells expressing NK-cell markers.

Sequencing input: PBMCs. The receptors here all came from a woman aged 18-29 years in good health.

This clonotype was counted a few times. The chain joins TRBV6-5 to TRBJ2-3; D is uncertain. The V gene lost 0 bases and the J gene lost 5 bases, with 6 bases spanning the gap. Germline CDR1 is MNHEY and CDR2 is SVGAGI. The CDR3 sequence is 13 residues long. The chain's CDR3 is CASSYSRLDTQYF. CDR3 sequence (DNA): TGTGCCAGCAGTTACTCGCGGTTAGATACGCAGTATTTT.

The rearrangement uses TRBV4-3 and TRBJ2-7, with 10 bases matching TRBD2. The CDR3 loop spans 15 amino acids. Looked up from germline, CDR1 is LGHNA and CDR2 is YSLEER. Unmatched junction bases numbered 4, after V lost 0 bases and J lost 5 bases. CDR3 bases: TGCGCCAGCAGCCAAGATAAGCTAGCGGGGGACGAGCAGTACTTC. Translating it yields CASSQDKLAGDEQYF.

The chain couples TRBV5-1 to TRBJ2-7, with 8 bases identical to TRBD1. The junction had 3 bases not matched to a gene; V was cut back by 4 bases and J by 0 bases. Germline loops: CDR1 SGHRS, CDR2 YFSETQ. The length of the CDR3 is 14 residues. The CDR3 here is CASSITGGSYEQYF. In DNA form, the CDR3 reads TGCGCCAGCAGCATAACAGGGGGCTCCTACGAGCAGTACTTC.

This clonotype was seen many times. The chain joins TRBV7-2 to TRBJ1-5; TRBD1 might be the D (6 bases). Looked up from germline, CDR1 is SGHTA and CDR2 is FQGNSA. Trimming took 3 bases from V and 7 from J, leaving 13 bases between them. The CDR3 is 14 residues long. Here the CDR3 DNA reads TGTGCCAGCAGCTTCGGACGGAGGGGGCAGCCCCAGCATTTT. This translates into CASSFGRRGQPQHF.

This clonotype has a handful of counts. The V and J genes are TRBV7-9 and TRBJ2-1, with 11 nucleotides matching TRBD2. Germline V CDR1 and CDR2: SEHNR, FQNEAQ (reference sequence). Trimming took 4 bases from V and 6 from J; bases not matched to a gene: 11. This CDR3 has 17 residues. In DNA, the CDR3 is TGTGCCAGCAGCTCCCGCTCGGGACTAGCGGATTTCAATGAGCAGTTCTTC. It specifies CASSSRSGLADFNEQFF.

This chain connects TRBV5-5 to TRBJ2-7; TRBD1 matches 9 bases. This CDR3 has 14 residues. Germline-derived CDR1 and CDR2 are SGHKS and YYEKEE (reference sequence). The trim removed 4 bases at V and 5 bases at J, leaving 7 bases unmatched. CDR3 nucleotides: TGTGCCAGCAGCCGAGGGACAGGGAGAGACGAGCAGTACTTC. It specifies CASSRGTGRDEQYF.